One and the same sample provided the 16 T cell receptor beta chains below, sequenced in a study of T cell changes during pregnancy in multiple sclerosis. The data were produced by immunoSEQ multiplex PCR, yet TCRdb's version contains in-frame clones alone and is incomplete. The table lists 55,000 or so clones, around 93% of them singletons, with more than 0.15% in the top ten. Sequencing used CD4+ T cells from peripheral blood mononuclear cells, obtained after pregnancy. The receptors were sampled from a female donor in good health, enrolled as a control in a pregnancy study.

This chain joins TRBV4-3 and TRBJ1-6, with 9 bases fitting TRBD1. J lost 7 bases, V lost 5 bases, and 6 bases had no gene match. Germline V CDR1 and CDR2: LGHNA, YSLEER. The CDR3 totals 15 residues. CDR3 sequence: CASSYTGTGNSPLHF. DNA for the CDR3: TGCGCCAGCAGCTATACCGGGACAGGGAATTCACCCCTCCACTTT.

J is TRBJ2-1 and V is TRBV5-6; 8 bases agree with TRBD2. Germline loops: CDR1 SGHDT, CDR2 YYEEEE. The J segment lost 7 bases and the V segment lost 4 bases, leaving 13 bases of the junction unmatched. The CDR3 has 16 amino acids. CDR3 sequence reads: CASSGTGTRGQNEQFF. CDR3 coding DNA: TGTGCCAGCAGCGGAACCGGGACTAGGGGCCAAAATGAGCAGTTCTTC. The whole variable domain, filled in from reference TRBV5-6 and TRBJ2-1, reads DAGVTQSPTHLIKTRGQQVTLRCSPKSGHDTVSWYQQALGQGPQFIFQYYEEEERQRGNFPDRFSGHQFPNYSSELNVNALLLGDSALYLCASSGTGTRGQNEQFFGPGTRLTVL.

The chain carries TRBV7-2 and TRBJ2-7; 11 nucleotides agree with TRBD1. Per germline, CDR1 SGHTA and CDR2 FQGNSA. Unmatched junction bases numbered 7, after V lost 3 bases and J lost 6 bases. This CDR3 spans 15 amino acids. Here the CDR3 reads CASSFLRDRGAEQYF. The CDR3, as DNA: TGTGCCAGCAGCTTCCTCCGGGACAGGGGGGCCGAGCAGTACTTC. Full variable domain (rest looked up from reference TRBV7-2 and TRBJ2-7): GAGVSQSPSNKVTEKGKDVELRCDPISGHTALYWYRQSLGQGLEFLIYFQGNSAPDKSGLPSDRFSAERTGGSVSTLTIQRTQQEDSAVYLCASSFLRDRGAEQYFGPGTRLTVT.

This clone was counted only a few times. This rearrangement joins TRBV2 to TRBJ2-2, with D maybe TRBD1 (5 bases). V lost 5 bases and J 2 bases, leaving 9 bases between the germline ends. Germline V CDR1 and CDR2: SNHLY, FYNNEI. The CDR3 is 14 residues long. The CDR3 DNA reads TGTGCCAGCAGTAAGGGGCGAAACACCGGGGAGCTGTTTTTT. Encoded protein: CASSKGRNTGELFF. Full variable domain (remainder filled in from reference TRBV2 and TRBJ2-2): EPEVTQTPSHQVTQMGQEVILRCVPISNHLYFYWYRQILGQKVEFLVSFYNNEISEKSEIFDDQFSVERPDGSNFTLKIRSTKLEDSAMYFCASSKGRNTGELFFGEGSRLTVL.

The chain combines TRBV10-3 with TRBJ2-5; 7 bases are a match to TRBD1. Unmatched junction bases numbered 6, after V lost 2 bases and J lost 6 bases. CDR1 ENHRY and CDR2 SYGVKD come from the germline V gene. The CDR3 length is 14 residues. DNA for the CDR3: TGTGCCATCAGTGAGAGGCAGGGGGAGCAGACCCAGTACTTC. Protein sequence: CAISERQGEQTQYF.

The count of this clone is one. This chain links TRBV7-2 with TRBJ1-4; the D gene is possibly TRBD1 (5 bases). CDR3 length equals 16 residues. The V end was cut by 4 bases, the J end by 4 bases, with 16 bases between. Germline lookup yields CDR1 SGHTA and CDR2 FQGNSA. The CDR3 is CASSSYGGTLNEKLFF. CDR3 DNA: TGTGCCAGCAGCTCCTACGGAGGGACCCTTAATGAAAAACTGTTTTTT.

CDR3 sequence: CASSYGRGVKDTQYF. The CDR3 DNA is TGTGCCAGCAGTTACGGGCGGGGGGTAAAAGATACGCAGTATTTT. V and J are TRBV6-5 and TRBJ2-3, with 8 bases aligning to TRBD2. V gave up 2 bases and J gave up 5 bases; unmatched junction bases: 6. CDR1 and CDR2 from the germline V gene are MNHEY and SVGAGI. The CDR3 is made up of 15 amino acids.

DNA for the CDR3: TGTGCCAGCAGGGAAAGACCAGGGATGAACACTGAAGCTTTCTTT. Its protein is CASRERPGMNTEAFF. V gene TRBV28 combines with J gene TRBJ1-1; D may be TRBD1 (5 bases). The germline CDR1 and CDR2 sequences are MDHEN and SYDVKM. V lost 6 bases and J lost 0, with 14 bases in between. This CDR3 spans 15 amino acids.

The chain joins TRBV19 to TRBJ1-2; 8 bases map to TRBD1. V shed 4 bases and J 4 bases; nucleotides not matched to a gene: 8. The CDR3 covers 15 residues. Germline V CDR1 and CDR2: LNHDA, SQIVND (reference sequence). CDR3 in amino acids: CASSTSGGRGYGYTF. Written as DNA, the CDR3 is TGTGCCAGTAGTACTTCAGGGGGCCGCGGCTATGGCTACACCTTC.

CDR3 residues: CSVEGIKERGNKNIQYF. The CDR3 nucleotides are TGCAGCGTTGAGGGAATAAAGGAGCGGGGGAACAAAAACATTCAGTACTTC. The chain couples TRBV29-1 to TRBJ2-4, with 8 bases that match TRBD2. Trimming cost V 3 bases and J 3 bases; bases outside gene matches: 13. Per the germline V gene, CDR1 is SQVTM and CDR2 is ANQGSEA. The CDR3 contains 17 residues.

This clone was observed once. The chain links TRBV5-1 to TRBJ2-2; D is perhaps TRBD2 (7 bases). Germline assignment: CDR1 SGHRS and CDR2 YFSETQ. V was pared by 1 base and J by 0 bases, with 16 bases between. This CDR3 has 18 amino acids. This chain's CDR3 is CASSLTRGGSTNTGELFF. CDR3 sequence (DNA): TGCGCCAGCAGCTTGACGAGGGGGGGATCCACGAACACCGGGGAGCTGTTTTTT.

In DNA form, the CDR3 reads TGTGCCAGCAGCTCCCGACCCCGGACTAGCGGGGACACAGATACGCAGTATTTT. Its protein product is CASSSRPRTSGDTDTQYF. The chain employs TRBV7-3 and TRBJ2-3, with 12 bases identical to TRBD2. Germline CDR1 reads SGHTA; CDR2 reads FQGTGA. The CDR3 consists of 18 residues. Germline trimming cut 4 bases from V and 2 bases from J; bases unmatched to any gene: 10.

V is TRBV7-2 and J is TRBJ2-1; no definite D call. CDR3 length: 12 residues. V gave up 3 bases and J gave up 11 bases, with 11 bases separating them. CDR1 is SGHTA and CDR2 is FQGNSA in the germline V gene. CDR3 amino acids: CASSFDSSKQFF. CDR3 DNA sequence: TGTGCCAGCAGCTTTGACTCGAGTAAGCAGTTCTTC.

The chain combines TRBV29-1 with TRBJ2-1, with 13 bases lining up with TRBD2. The germline CDR1 and CDR2 sequences are SQVTM and ANQGSEA. The CDR3 covers 15 residues. The J segment lost 15 bases and the V segment lost 0 bases, leaving 11 bases of the junction unmatched. The CDR3 bases are TGCAGCGTTGAAGATCAGGGGACTAGCGGGGTAGCGGGGTTCTTC. Its protein product is CSVEDQGTSGVAGFF.

In DNA, the CDR3 is TGTGCCAGCAGACCCGGACAGGGGGCTAGAAATGAGCAGTTCTTC. Protein sequence: CASRPGQGARNEQFF. This sequence joins TRBV5-4 and TRBJ2-1; TRBD1 matches 11 bases. The CDR3 contains 15 residues. V shed 5 bases and J 7 bases; nucleotides not matched to a gene: 8. The germline gives CDR1 SGHNT, CDR2 YYREEE (reference sequence).

The rearrangement uses TRBV15 and TRBJ1-4, with a tentative D call TRBD1 (5 bases). V shed 7 bases and J shed 2 bases, with 11 bases lying between them. Looked up from germline, CDR1 is LNHNV and CDR2 is YYDKDF (reference sequence). The CDR3 contains 14 residues. The CDR3 sequence: CATKAGQTNEKLFF. DNA for the CDR3: TGTGCCACCAAAGCGGGGCAGACTAATGAAAAACTGTTTTTT.